What follows are 14 T cell receptor beta chains derived from one specimen sequenced in a study of cytomegalovirus exposure and HLA in healthy donors. The PCR was carried out with 60 Vbeta primers and 13 Jbeta primers. Only in-frame clones appear in the TCRdb table, and some are missing; sequencing was by immunoSEQ multiplex PCR. The sample lists approximately 120,000 clones, 74% occurring once. Sequenced input: PBMCs. These receptors all come from a human donor in good health.

This chain uses TRBV18 with TRBJ2-7; tentative D call: TRBD2 (5 bases). The germline V gene has CDR1 KGHSH and CDR2 LQKENI. The length of the CDR3 is 14 residues. V was shortened by 3 bases and J by 2 bases, with 11 bases between the two germline ends. The CDR3 DNA reads as TGTGCCAGCTCACCTAACCGGGAAACCTACGAGCAGTACTTC. It yields the protein CASSPNRETYEQYF. The whole variable domain, remainder taken from reference TRBV18 and TRBJ2-7, is NAGVMQNPRHLVRRRGQEARLRCSPMKGHSHVYWYRQLPEEGLKFMVYLQKENIIDESGMPKERFSAEFPKEGPSILRIQQVVRGDSAAYFCASSPNRETYEQYFGPGTRLTVT.

V usage is TRBV6-1 and J usage is TRBJ1-3, with TRBD1 as a possible D gene (6 bases). With 3 bases removed from V and 4 bases from J, the gap between germline ends came to 19 bases. Germline V gene sequence: CDR1 MNHNS, CDR2 SASEGT. The CDR3 has 17 amino acids. CDR3 loop: CASSEGALGRGGNTIYF. The CDR3 DNA is TGTGCCAGCAGTGAGGGGGCGCTGGGCAGAGGCGGAAACACCATATATTTT.

This chain connects TRBV4-3 to TRBJ1-5; D remains unclear. Germline V lookup: CDR1 LGHNA, CDR2 YSLEER. CDR3 length: 18 amino acids. V was trimmed by 3 bases and J by 0 bases, leaving 18 bases between them. This chain's CDR3 is CASSQSLWASYSNQPQHF. For the CDR3, the DNA is TGCGCCAGCAGCCAGTCTCTGTGGGCTTCATATAGCAATCAGCCCCAGCATTTT.

The chain recombines TRBV6-5 with TRBJ1-3, with D tentatively TRBD1 (5 bases). From germline, CDR1 is MNHEY and CDR2 SVGAGI. Trimming left V 2 bases short and J 1 base short, with 12 bases between. The CDR3 spans 16 residues. This CDR3 reads CASSYLPGHSGNTIYF. The CDR3 DNA is TGTGCCAGCAGTTACCTACCAGGGCATTCTGGAAACACCATATATTTT.

This sequence joins TRBV19 and TRBJ1-5; D remains ambiguous. Germline V gene lookup returns CDR1 LNHDA and CDR2 SQIVND (reference sequence). Trimming took 2 bases from V and 6 from J, leaving 14 bases between them. This CDR3 has 15 residues. The CDR3 DNA sequence: TGTGCCAGTAGTATAAGTCGGGGAGAGGGTCAGCCCCAGCATTTT. The encoded protein is CASSISRGEGQPQHF. The full variable domain, with the rest looked up from reference TRBV19 and TRBJ1-5, is DGGITQSPKYLFRKEGQNVTLSCEQNLNHDAMYWYRQDPGQGLRLIYYSQIVNDFQKGDIAEGYSVSREKKESFPLTVTSAQKNPTAFYLCASSISRGEGQPQHFGDGTRLSIL.

The V gene is TRBV5-1, the J gene TRBJ1-4; D is uncertain. The CDR3 loop spans 14 amino acids. Germline V gives CDR1 SGHRS, CDR2 YFSETQ. Trimming removed 4 bases from V and 0 bases from J, with 7 bases in between. The CDR3 here is CASSPSATNEKLFF. CDR3 DNA sequence: TGCGCCAGCAGCCCCTCAGCAACTAATGAAAAACTGTTTTTT.

The rearrangement joins TRBV6-5 to TRBJ2-7; a possible D gene is TRBD2 (6 bases). With 2 bases removed from V and 2 bases from J, the gap between germline ends came to 16 bases. The CDR3 is 16 residues long. From germline, CDR1 is MNHEY and CDR2 SVGAGI. This CDR3 reads CASSYPGVEGPYEQYF. The CDR3 nucleotides are TGTGCCAGCAGTTACCCGGGAGTCGAAGGTCCCTACGAGCAGTACTTC.

The chain uses TRBV5-1 and TRBJ2-1; 8 bases are a match to TRBD1. Germline CDR1 is SGHRS and CDR2 is YFSETQ. The V segment lost 5 bases and the J segment 3 bases; nucleotides outside the gene matches: 10. The CDR3 has 16 amino acids. DNA of the CDR3: TGCGCCAGCAGACCCGGACAGGGTTTCCTCTACAATGAGCAGTTCTTC. Protein product: CASRPGQGFLYNEQFF.

This rearrangement joins TRBV5-1 to TRBJ2-1; 10 bases line up with TRBD1. The germline V gene encodes CDR1 SGHRS and CDR2 YFSETQ. The CDR3 is made up of 15 amino acids. After removal of 0 bases from V and 8 bases from J, the junction contained 5 bases not matched to a gene. The CDR3 DNA follows: TGCGCCAGCAGCTTGGTGGGACAGGGGATTGATGAGCAGTTCTTC. Protein product: CASSLVGQGIDEQFF.

This clone came up a few times. The CDR3 sequence: CASRPRVRTDTQYF. DNA of the CDR3: TGTGCAAGTCGCCCTCGGGTCCGAACAGATACGCAGTATTTT. This chain links TRBV12-2 with TRBJ2-3; the DNA was not used to check the table's D call, TRBD2. TRBV12-2 is labeled a pseudogene. The CDR3 loop spans 14 amino acids.

The rearrangement links TRBV2 to TRBJ2-6; 9 bases are shared with TRBD1. Germline V gene lookup returns CDR1 SNHLY and CDR2 FYNNEI. The V segment lost 8 bases and the J segment 2 bases; nucleotides outside the gene matches: 4. The CDR3 totals 15 residues. The CDR3 here is CASGGQGTGANVLTF. Written as DNA, the CDR3 is TGTGCCAGCGGCGGACAGGGGACTGGGGCCAACGTCCTGACTTTC.

The table lists this clone with a few counts. J is TRBJ1-1 and V is TRBV5-1; D is unresolved. The CDR3 runs to 14 residues. Germline values: CDR1 SGHRS, CDR2 YFSETQ. The V end lost 1 base, the J end lost 2 bases, and 9 bases lay between the germline ends. CDR3 coding DNA: TGCGCCAGCAGCTTGCCCGAGGGAAACACTGAAGCTTTCTTT. Its protein is CASSLPEGNTEAFF.

V gene TRBV6-5 combines with J gene TRBJ1-2; D gene ambiguous. The CDR3 spans 13 residues. CDR1 is MNHEY, CDR2 SVGAGI, per germline. V was trimmed by 5 bases and J by 3 bases, leaving 10 bases between them. This CDR3 is CASSSGAHYGYTF. DNA of the CDR3: TGTGCCAGCAGTAGCGGAGCCCACTATGGCTACACCTTC.

The chain carries TRBV7-9 and TRBJ1-1; D possibly corresponds to TRBD1 (5 bases). Per the germline V gene, CDR1 is SEHNR and CDR2 is FQNEAQ (reference sequence). The CDR3 consists of 12 residues. Trimming pared 6 bases from V and 7 bases from J, leaving 12 bases between. CDR3 bases: TGTGCCAGCAGAGAGGGAGGGGTTGAAGCTTTCTTT. The encoded protein is CASREGGVEAFF. The variable domain in full, completed from reference TRBV7-9 and TRBJ1-1, reads DTGVSQNPRHKITKRGQNVTFRCDPISEHNRLYWYRQTLGQGPEFLTYFQNEAQLEKSRLLSDRFSAERPKGSFSTLEIQRTEQGDSAMYLCASREGGVEAFFGQGTRLTVV.